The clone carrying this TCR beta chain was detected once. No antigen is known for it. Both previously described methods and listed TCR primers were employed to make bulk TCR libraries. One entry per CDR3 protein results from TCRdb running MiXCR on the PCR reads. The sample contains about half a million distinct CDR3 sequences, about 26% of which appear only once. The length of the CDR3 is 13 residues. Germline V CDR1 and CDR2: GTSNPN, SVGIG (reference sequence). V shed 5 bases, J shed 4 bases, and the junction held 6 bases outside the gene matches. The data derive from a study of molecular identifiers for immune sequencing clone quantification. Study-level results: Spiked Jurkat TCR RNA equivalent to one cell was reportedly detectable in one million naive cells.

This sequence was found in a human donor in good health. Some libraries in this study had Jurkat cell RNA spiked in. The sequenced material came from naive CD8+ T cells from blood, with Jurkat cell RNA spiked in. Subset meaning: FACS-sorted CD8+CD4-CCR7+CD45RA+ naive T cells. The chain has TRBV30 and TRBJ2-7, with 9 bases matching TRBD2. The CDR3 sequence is CAWGGSGGYEQYF. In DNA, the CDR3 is TGTGCCTGGGGGGGTAGCGGGGGTTACGAGCAGTACTTC.